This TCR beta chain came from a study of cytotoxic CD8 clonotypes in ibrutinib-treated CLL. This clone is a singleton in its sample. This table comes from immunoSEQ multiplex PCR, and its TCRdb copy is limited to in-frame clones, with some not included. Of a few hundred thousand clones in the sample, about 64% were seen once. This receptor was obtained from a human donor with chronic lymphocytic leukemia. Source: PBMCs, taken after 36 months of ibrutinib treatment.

The CDR3 nucleotides are TGTGCCAGCAGCGTAGGGGGGACACCTTCCTACGAGCAGTACTTC. This encodes CASSVGGTPSYEQYF. The V and J genes are TRBV9 and TRBJ2-7; weak D call: TRBD1 (6 bases). Trimming pared 0 bases from V and 1 base from J, leaving 11 bases between. Germline V gene data show CDR1 as SGDLS and CDR2 as YYNGEE. This CDR3 comprises 15 residues.